These 26 T cell receptor beta chains share one sample of origin, sequenced in a study of a mutant IDH1 vaccine in newly diagnosed glioma. Time point given: baseline, week 1 (first vaccination visit). Treatment noted: pre-vaccination baseline after standard-of-care therapy. The method was immunoSEQ multiplex PCR; TCRdb's version includes in-frame clones alone and lacks a portion of them. The sample lists about 69,000 clones; 80% to 90% were seen once. This specimen consisted of PBMCs, obtained from a glioma patient treated with radiotherapy, temozolomide or both. The source is a man aged 25-40 years with glioma.

The chain employs TRBV5-1 and TRBJ1-1; D ambiguous. The V end was cut by 4 bases, the J end by 0 bases, with 10 bases between. CDR3 length: 14 amino acids. CDR1 is SGHRS and CDR2 is YFSETQ in the germline V gene. The CDR3 nucleotides are TGCGCCAGCAGCGAAGACAAATTGAACACTGAAGCTTTCTTT. This gives the protein CASSEDKLNTEAFF.

The chain carries TRBV5-1 and TRBJ1-6; 7 nucleotides match TRBD1. V was clipped by 0 bases and J by 5 bases; unmatched bases: 2. Germline assignment: CDR1 SGHRS and CDR2 YFSETQ. This CDR3 comprises 15 residues. The CDR3 sequence: CASSLVGTDNSPLHF. CDR3 DNA sequence: TGCGCCAGCAGCTTGGTAGGGACAGATAATTCACCCCTCCACTTT.

The chain employs TRBV10-3 and TRBJ2-2, with D possibly being TRBD1 (5 bases). V was clipped by 7 bases and J by 1 base, with 7 bases between them. Germline V gene lookup returns CDR1 ENHRY and CDR2 SYGVKD. The CDR3 has 13 amino acids. The CDR3 DNA is TGTGCCATCAAGGGGAAGAACACCGGGGAGCTGTTTTTT. Residues: CAIKGKNTGELFF.

V and J are TRBV27 and TRBJ2-7; 8 positions agree with TRBD1. Losses at the gene ends were 6 bases for V and 3 bases for J; bases not matched to a gene: 10. The V gene's germline CDR1 is MNHEY and CDR2 SMNVEV (reference sequence). The CDR3 is 15 amino acids. The CDR3: CASSPTGQGGYEQYF. CDR3 DNA sequence: TGTGCCAGCAGCCCCACCGGACAGGGAGGCTACGAGCAGTACTTC.

The table lists this clone with a count of one. The genes are TRBV7-9 and TRBJ1-2; no firm D call. Trimming removed 1 base at V and 4 bases at J, with 13 bases between. This CDR3 comprises 15 residues. Germline CDR1 is SEHNR and CDR2 is FQNEAQ (reference sequence). This CDR3 reads CASSLGWGGGYGYTF. The DNA of the CDR3 is TGTGCCAGCAGCTTAGGATGGGGAGGCGGCTATGGCTACACCTTC.

This clone was observed a handful of times. This chain uses TRBV25-1 with TRBJ2-2, with 7 bases identical to TRBD1. The CDR3 sequence is 18 residues long. CDR1 and CDR2 (germline): MGHDK, SYGVNS. V shed 4 bases and J 2 bases; nucleotides not matched to a gene: 13. The chain's CDR3 is CASSGKRRGPLNTGELFF. CDR3 sequence (DNA): TGTGCCAGCAGTGGAAAGAGAAGGGGGCCACTTAACACCGGGGAGCTGTTTTTT.

CDR3 coding DNA: TGTGCCAGCAGCTTTTGGCGGGGGGCCTTCCAAGAGACCCAGTACTTC. Amino acids: CASSFWRGAFQETQYF. The gene calls are TRBV5-6 and TRBJ2-5, with TRBD2 identical over 8 bases. The CDR3 runs to 16 residues. The V gene's germline CDR1 is SGHDT and CDR2 YYEEEE. The V segment lost 2 bases and the J segment 1 base; nucleotides outside the gene matches: 7.

The rearrangement joins TRBV5-6 to TRBJ1-1; D gene ambiguous. Trimming pared 0 bases from V and 2 bases from J, leaving 14 bases between. The CDR3 sequence is 16 residues long. Germline CDR1 and CDR2: SGHDT and YYEEEE. CDR3 sequence reads: CASSLGVSLPNTEAFF. The CDR3 region has the DNA TGTGCCAGCAGCTTGGGGGTCAGCCTCCCAAACACTGAAGCTTTCTTT.

The chain employs TRBV5-1 and TRBJ2-3, with D unclear. Germline CDR1 reads SGHRS; CDR2 reads YFSETQ. The V end was cut by 4 bases, the J end by 2 bases, with 14 bases between. This CDR3 spans 15 amino acids. CDR3 in DNA: TGCGCCAGCAGCCGATCCTCACCCCCCACAGATACGCAGTATTTT. This codes for CASSRSSPPTDTQYF.

With regard to this clone: Its ends do not fully match the called genes, so a read error is possible. The genes are TRBV6-6 and TRBJ1-1; unclear D gene. Germline CDR1 MNHNY, CDR2 SVGAGI (reference sequence). The CDR3 loop spans 11 amino acids. CDR3 region: CSSRGNTEAFF. Written as DNA, the CDR3 is TGTTCCAGTCGGGGGAACACTGAAGCTTTCTTT.

The chain carries TRBV19 and TRBJ1-6; TRBD1 matches at 9 bases. The length of the CDR3 is 15 residues. Per the germline V gene, CDR1 is LNHDA and CDR2 is SQIVND (reference sequence). The V segment lost 4 bases and the J segment 4 bases; nucleotides outside the gene matches: 2. CDR3 in DNA: TGTGCCAGTAGTACACAGGGGGCTTATAATTCACCCCTCCACTTT. It encodes CASSTQGAYNSPLHF.

V gene TRBV5-1 combines with J gene TRBJ1-1; 7 bases are shared with TRBD1. V lost 3 bases to trimming and J lost 2 bases; unmatched junction nucleotides: 4. CDR1 and CDR2 (germline): SGHRS, YFSETQ. The CDR3 loop spans 14 amino acids. The CDR3 here is CASSWGTANTEAFF. The CDR3, as DNA: TGCGCCAGCAGCTGGGGGACAGCTAACACTGAAGCTTTCTTT. Using reference TRBV5-1 and TRBJ1-1 for the parts outside the CDR3, the full variable domain is KAGVTQTPRYLIKTRGQQVTLSCSPISGHRSVSWYQQTPGQGLQFLFEYFSETQRNKGNFPGRFSGRQFSNSRSEMNVSTLELGDSALYLCASSWGTANTEAFFGQGTRLTVV.

This chain connects TRBV29-1 to TRBJ1-6, with a possible D match to TRBD1 (6 bases). CDR1 is SQVTM and CDR2 is ANQGSEA in the germline V gene. V was shortened by 0 bases and J by 17 bases, with 11 bases between the two germline ends. CDR3 size: 11 residues. The CDR3 nucleotides read TGCAGCGTTGAAGATCAGGGGAGAGTCCACTTT. Translating it yields CSVEDQGRVHF.

The chain has TRBV4-1 and TRBJ1-5, with 10 bases lining up with TRBD1. The trim removed 3 bases at V and 0 bases at J, leaving 14 bases unmatched. Germline V lookup: CDR1 MGHRA, CDR2 YSYEKL. The CDR3 is 20 amino acids. This CDR3 reads CASSHLRPGTGEYSNQPQHF. Here the CDR3 DNA reads TGCGCCAGCAGCCATCTTAGACCCGGGACAGGGGAATATAGCAATCAGCCCCAGCATTTT.

The chain recombines TRBV5-5 with TRBJ1-5; 8 bases are a match to TRBD1. Germline V gene sequence: CDR1 SGHKS, CDR2 YYEKEE (reference sequence). V shed 2 bases and J 7 bases; nucleotides not matched to a gene: 14. The CDR3 runs 17 residues. CDR3 in amino acids: CASSLNLIRTGRQPQHF. The CDR3 DNA is TGTGCCAGCAGCTTAAATCTTATACGGACAGGGCGACAGCCCCAGCATTTT. The whole variable domain, remainder taken from reference TRBV5-5 and TRBJ1-5, is DAGVTQSPTHLIKTRGQQVTLRCSPISGHKSVSWYQQVLGQGPQFIFQYYEKEERGRGNFPDRFSARQFPNYSSELNVNALLLGDSALYLCASSLNLIRTGRQPQHFGDGTRLSIL.

The V gene is TRBV13, the J gene TRBJ2-7; TRBD1 matches at 8 bases. This CDR3 has 14 residues. Germline CDR1 is PRHDT and CDR2 is FYEKMQ (reference sequence). V dropped 5 bases and J dropped 1; count of bases not matched to a gene: 4. This CDR3 is CASSLRTGSYEQYF. Written as DNA, the CDR3 is TGTGCCAGCAGCCTCCGGACAGGGTCCTACGAGCAGTACTTC.

The rearrangement links TRBV7-8 to TRBJ1-5; perhaps TRBD1 as D (6 bases). Deletions cut 5 bases from V and 7 bases from J, with 12 bases between. CDR1 SGHVS and CDR2 FQNEAQ come from the germline V gene. The CDR3 spans 13 residues. The CDR3 DNA reads TGTGCCAGCAGCACGGACAGAGGGCAGCCCCAGCATTTT. Protein: CASSTDRGQPQHF.

The rearrangement uses TRBV7-8 and TRBJ1-5; D is perhaps TRBD1 (5 bases). The CDR3 covers 16 residues. The V end was cut by 5 bases, the J end by 6 bases, with 20 bases between. CDR1 and CDR2 from the germline V gene are SGHVS and FQNEAQ. In DNA form, the CDR3 reads TGTGCCAGCAGCGGTCGGGGGAGGGAGGCCCGTCAGCCCCAGCATTTT. Protein: CASSGRGREARQPQHF.

This clone was recorded a few times. The chain is built from TRBV27 and TRBJ1-1; D unclear. This CDR3 has 13 residues. Deletions cut 5 bases from V and 8 bases from J, with 15 bases between. Looked up from germline, CDR1 is MNHEY and CDR2 is SMNVEV (reference sequence). CDR3 DNA sequence: TGTGCCAGCAGTCAAAGAACTTCGGGGGAAGCTTTCTTT. Encoded protein: CASSQRTSGEAFF.

The J gene is TRBJ2-5, the V gene TRBV2; the match to TRBD1 covers 7 bases. The germline V gene encodes CDR1 SNHLY and CDR2 FYNNEI. V dropped 6 bases and J dropped 0; count of bases not matched to a gene: 1. The CDR3 runs to 13 residues. This CDR3 reads CASRGTDQETQYF. CDR3 sequence (DNA): TGTGCCAGCAGGGGGACAGACCAAGAGACCCAGTACTTC.

This chain joins TRBV11-2 and TRBJ2-1; 9 positions agree with TRBD1. Germline CDR1 reads SGHAT; CDR2 reads FQNNGV. This CDR3 has 15 residues. The ends lost 1 base at V and 14 bases at J; junction bases unmatched: 12. CDR3 residues: CASSLVVTGGAVKFF. CDR3 bases: TGTGCCAGCAGCTTAGTGGTGACAGGGGGTGCCGTGAAGTTCTTC.

About this clone itself: The same CDR3 can be traced to other DNA sequences in this sample. V and J are TRBV7-8 and TRBJ1-6; TRBD1 matches 10 bases. V trimming: 5 bases; J trimming: 6 bases; junction bases outside the gene matches: 7. The CDR3 totals 16 residues. Germline V CDR1 and CDR2: SGHVS, FQNEAQ. CDR3 amino acids: CASSPTGGRGNSPLHF. DNA of the CDR3: TGTGCCAGCAGCCCGACAGGGGGCAGGGGTAATTCACCCCTCCACTTT.

The chain combines TRBV6-1 with TRBJ2-7, with 12 bases matching TRBD2. V shed 2 bases, J shed 4 bases, and the junction held 12 bases outside the gene matches. This CDR3 is 18 amino acids long. The V gene's germline CDR1 is MNHNS and CDR2 SASEGT. CDR3 residues: CASSEKLAGGDLGYEQYF. CDR3 nucleotides: TGTGCCAGCAGTGAAAAGCTAGCGGGGGGGGACCTCGGGTACGAGCAGTACTTC.

This clone was seen more than once but under ten times. The chain is built from TRBV19 and TRBJ1-1, with D tentatively TRBD1 (5 bases). CDR1 is LNHDA, CDR2 SQIVND, per germline (reference sequence). Deletions cut 2 bases from V and 0 bases from J, with 13 bases between. The CDR3 totals 16 residues. CDR3 nucleotide sequence: TGTGCCAGTAGTATATGGAGGGGTTCCATGAACACTGAAGCTTTCTTT. This codes for CASSIWRGSMNTEAFF.

The chain recombines TRBV10-1 with TRBJ2-7, with a weak D call TRBD1 (6 bases). From germline, CDR1 is WNHNN and CDR2 SYGVQD (reference sequence). V lost 2 bases and J 4 bases, leaving 9 bases between the germline ends. This CDR3 is built from 13 residues. The CDR3 region is CASSEIQGYEQYF. In DNA, the CDR3 is TGCGCCAGCAGTGAGATACAGGGATACGAGCAGTACTTC.

The chain has TRBV2 and TRBJ2-1; 7 bases map to TRBD2. With V trimmed by 6 bases and J by 6 bases, 11 bases remained unmatched. Germline values: CDR1 SNHLY, CDR2 FYNNEI. CDR3 size: 15 residues. The CDR3 sequence is CASSAHSGQLNEQFF. The DNA for the CDR3 is TGTGCCAGCAGCGCCCATAGCGGGCAGCTCAATGAGCAGTTCTTC.